This T cell receptor beta chain comes out of a study of cytomegalovirus exposure and HLA in healthy donors (dated by TCRdb to the late 2010s). In terms of the full investigation: In an earlier analysis of 587 of the donors, 276 Gb of sequence data and roughly 100 million unique TCR beta sequences from 150 million to 200 million T cells were reported. An early release covering roughly 600 HLA-typed donors comprised around 300 gigabases of sequencing data and around 85 million unique TCR sequences. Of the 398 genotyped donors, around 81% fell in the genetic ancestry cluster associated with self-reported Caucasian donors. The study aimed to test whether signatures of past pathogen exposure could be identified by cataloging public T cell receptors. Using immunosequencing, the study profiled T cell repertoires from 666 subjects and related those repertoires to cytomegalovirus serostatus. In addition to the first cohort of approximately 650 subjects, a separate validation cohort of 130 or so different subjects was used. The study combined high-throughput TCR immunosequencing, statistical association of individual TCRs with disease status, and machine learning to predict cytomegalovirus infection status. A later analysis re-examined previously published TCR beta repertoires from hundreds of donors and added high-resolution HLA genotyping to investigate patterns of TCR occurrence. In the later analysis, no new phenotypic data were used to find candidate immune exposures; instead, reliance was placed on TCR beta sequences and their occurrence across donors. An earlier analysis of some 500 of the donors used high-throughput TCR beta sequencing to judge whether each TCR beta V gene segment behaved as functional or pseudogenic. Donor age, sex, ethnicity and CMV serostatus were compiled alongside the repertoire data. In a later genetic analysis, genome-wide SNP genotypes for about three fifths of the roughly 670 donors were used, and that subset was treated as a discovery cohort. Every repertoire in the discovery cohort had been generated on one and the same sequencing platform. Class I and class II HLA loci were covered by the typing at four-digit resolution. The number of typed donors differed by locus: about 620-640 for A, B, C, DRB1 and DQB1; approximately 530 for DQA1; approximately 600 for DPA1; and about 450 for DPB1. Because of strong linkage in the cohort, five DR-DQ haplotypes were treated as single units for association and clustering. On average, around 240,000 unique TCR beta nucleotide sequences were sequenced per donor among a few hundred genotyped donors of the cohort, with roughly 18% of those sequences being non-productive. The investigation overall reported the following: For the cohort, immune exposure information was limited to CMV serostatus. An association between a missense DCLRE1C variant and V-gene and J-gene trimming of TCR beta chains was found in a later genetic analysis and replicated in an independent cohort. In vitro tests confirmed that a few of the cytomegalovirus-associated TCR beta chains recognize cytomegalovirus antigens. The study listed 150 to 200 TCR beta chains as associated with cytomegalovirus. In a later analysis, HLA-associated TCR beta chains showed more clonal expansion and lower generation probabilities than non-associated chains that were equally common. In a later analysis, several top co-occurrence clusters were reported to appear linked to parvovirus B19, influenza, CMV and Epstein-Barr virus. Compared with the roughly 670-donor mean, donors in an Asian-associated ancestry cluster had fewer N-insertions in productive TCRs, according to a later genetic analysis. According to a later analysis, TCR association rates differed among HLA loci, with DRB1 alleles showing the most associated TCRs and HLA-C alleles showing the fewest. Most CMV-associated TCR beta chains appeared to be HLA-restricted in a later analysis, and the HLA associations seemed to be driven largely by CMV exposure. Some IMGT-functional V segments, including TRBV6-2 and TRBV6-3, could not be told apart with the 87-base-pair reads, so those segments were excluded. The authors suggested that the approach could potentially be extended to other disease states and immunological phenotypes. In a later analysis, some 17,000 TCR beta sequences were associated with specific HLA alleles at a false discovery rate of 0.05. The sequencing pipeline was judged likely to have produced a cluster of highly shared sequence variants as a technical artifact. Broadly in line with IMGT annotations, most TCR beta V segments showed up in productive rearrangements about 87% or about 30% of the time in an earlier analysis of under 700 of the donors. The classifier was reported to diagnose cytomegalovirus status with high specificity and sensitivity in both the original cohort and the validation cohort. A further reported finding was that TCR beta sequences accurately predicted the HLA-A and HLA-B alleles for most subjects in the first cohort. Linkage disequilibrium might explain the correlated functional status among segregating V segments, but an unknown experimental factor could not be ruled out. Assigning TCR associations to individual alleles was difficult when HLA alleles, especially DR and DQ, strongly co-occurred. The presence/absence analyses assumed that sequencing depth was roughly uniform across donors, and that assumption may not be true. Because HLA typing was missing for some donors at each locus, association tests included only the typed subset. Some 15 rarely observed V segments, including chromosome 9 orphons, were excluded from the earlier analysis of several hundred of the donors because counts were too low. This cohort had only TCR beta chains sequenced, and the lack of alpha or paired-chain data limited which features could be detected. Most TCR sequences were seen in very few donors, while some public TCRs were found in many individuals.

Library generation was performed with the immunoSEQ multiplex PCR assay. For the multiplex PCR, a mixture combining 60 forward primers for TCR Vbeta segments and 13 reverse primers for TCR Jbeta segments was used. Amplification of the CDR3 region of rearranged TCR beta genes was performed with a multiplex PCR assay on genomic DNA. On the Illumina HiSeq System, the amplified TCR beta libraries were sequenced as 87-base-pair reads. The paper's processing steps were these. Across the 700 or so repertoires, a later analysis counted approximately 75 million unique TCR beta chains, 8.5 million to 12 million of which were shared by at least two donors. A nearest-neighbor algorithm error-corrected the raw reads and collapsed the reads into unique sequences, merging closely related sequences to remove PCR and sequencing errors. To assign V, D and J gene segments, CDR3 sequences were aligned to IMGT reference sequences. Each retained sequence needed at least a six-nucleotide match to both a V gene segment and a J gene segment. A rearrangement counted as productive if the CDR3 had no stop codons and remained in frame with V and J, and every other rearrangement counted as non-productive. CDR3 was defined by IMGT convention, running from the second conserved V-encoded cysteine to the conserved J-encoded phenylalanine. The earlier analysis of some 540 of the donors excluded any sequence lacking an unambiguous match to a single V gene segment. In an earlier analysis of approximately 550 of the donors, V segments were called functional above 56.7% productive rearrangements and were called segregating when the between-donor standard deviation exceeded 5%. A statistical classification framework was built for diagnosing cytomegalovirus status from the catalog of TCR beta chain sequences. In a later analysis, V and J genes were assigned by comparing TCR nucleotide sequences against IMGT/GENE-DB human TR gene sequences. Using the TCRdist pipeline, a later analysis assigned CDR3 sequences along with most-parsimonious VDJ recombination scenarios. In a later analysis, every TCR beta chain was defined by the combination of its CDR3 amino acid sequence and its V-gene family, and reads without a unique V-gene family were dropped. A later analysis removed 500 to 650 highly shared, low-generation-probability nucleotide sequences to deal with suspected cross-contamination and a sequencing artifact. For each public chain, a later analysis derived a clonal expansion index from normalized ranks of inferred template counts within each repertoire. A later analysis computed generation probabilities with a VDJ recombination model fitted to out-of-frame rearrangements, and checked the results against IGoR. In a later analysis, hypergeometric tests were used to score TCR-TCR, TCR-HLA and TCR-CMV co-occurrence, with a repertoire-size bias correction applied to TCR pairs. To estimate false discovery rates, a later analysis permuted the HLA or CMV assignments 20 times. In a later analysis, co-occurring TCRs were grouped with DBSCAN, and TCRdist sequence similarity was added when clustering was performed within HLA-allele-positive subsets. Co-occurrence clustering excluded repertoires with fewer than 30,000 or more than 120,000 public chains, plus five with anomalous nucleotide sharing. Not all clones reach the TCRdb copy of this immuneACCESS table, which keeps in-frame sequences only. Checked studies attribute under half of the gap to unresolved V genes and leave the rest unexplained. Clonal size and the V and J genes are those of that table, whereas D and trimming came from the DNA. In this sample the table shows 110,000 or so clones, 82% of which occur a single time. Clones ranked in the top ten supply around 2.6% of the sample.

With regard to this clone: Its specific antigen is unknown. No clone much larger than this one lies a single base away; base qualities are absent.

The cohort consisted of hundreds of healthy bone marrow donors. Cohort members were all nominally healthy when sampled, although unrecorded immune exposures were likely present. The donor tested CMV seronegative and was one of the 352 seronegative cohort members. A peripheral blood sample was collected from each donor, and TCR beta sequencing was performed on peripheral blood mononuclear cells. Genomic DNA extraction from the blood cell samples was performed with the Qiagen DNeasy Blood Extraction Kit. V was cut back by 0 bases and J by 0 bases, leaving a gap of 12 bases between them. The CDR3 starts with the cysteine, ends with the phenylalanine, and has 17 residues. The kept DNA is CDR3 alone, 51 bases in frame from the first base. The germline V gene encodes CDR1 SEHNR and CDR2 FQNEAQ (reference sequence).

Specimen: PBMCs. The sequence came from a woman between 18 and 29 years old in good health and CMV-seronegative. The rearranged chain carries TRBV7-9 and TRBJ1-5; the D gene cannot be named for sure. The nucleotide sequence is TGTGCCAGCAGCTTAGCGACCGGAGATCATAGCAATCAGCCCCAGCATTTT. It codes for CASSLATGDHSNQPQHF.